The clone carrying this T cell receptor beta chain was seen a handful of times. The data were taken from a study of tumour-infiltrating T cells in Burkitt lymphoma. Across the study: Overall and progression-free survival were predicted by productive clonality.

Some clones are missing from TCRdb's copy, which holds only in-frame ones; the method was immunoSEQ multiplex PCR. The sample lists approximately 15,000 clones; over 30% were seen once. Germline-derived CDR1 and CDR2 are MNHEY and SVGAGI. Trimming took off 6 bases at V and 3 bases at J, with 12 bases between the two ends. This CDR3 is built from 14 residues. The sample taken for sequencing was tumor tissue. The source is a human donor with diffuse large B-cell lymphoma. The chain combines TRBV6-5 with TRBJ1-3; possible D gene TRBD1, 6 bases. CDR3 DNA: TGTGCCAGCAGGGAAGGGGGGAGTGGAAACACCATATATTTT. Its protein is CASREGGSGNTIYF.